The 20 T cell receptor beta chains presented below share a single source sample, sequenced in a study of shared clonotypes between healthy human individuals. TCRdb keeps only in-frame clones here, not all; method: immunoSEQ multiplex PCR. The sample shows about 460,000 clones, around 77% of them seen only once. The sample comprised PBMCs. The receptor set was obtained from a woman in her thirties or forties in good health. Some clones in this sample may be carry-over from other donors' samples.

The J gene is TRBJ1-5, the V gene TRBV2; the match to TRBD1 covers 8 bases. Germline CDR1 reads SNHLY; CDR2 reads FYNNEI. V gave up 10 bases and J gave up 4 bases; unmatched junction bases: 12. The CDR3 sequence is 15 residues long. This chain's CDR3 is CANRSGTGENQPQHF. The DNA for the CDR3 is TGTGCCAACAGGTCCGGGACAGGAGAAAATCAGCCCCAGCATTTT.

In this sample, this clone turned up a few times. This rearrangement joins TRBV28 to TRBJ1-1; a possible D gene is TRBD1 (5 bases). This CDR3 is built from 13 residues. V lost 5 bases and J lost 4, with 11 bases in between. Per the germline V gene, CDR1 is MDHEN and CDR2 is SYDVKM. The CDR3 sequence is CASSRGGSTEAFF. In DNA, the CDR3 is TGTGCCAGCAGTAGGGGAGGGAGCACTGAAGCTTTCTTT.

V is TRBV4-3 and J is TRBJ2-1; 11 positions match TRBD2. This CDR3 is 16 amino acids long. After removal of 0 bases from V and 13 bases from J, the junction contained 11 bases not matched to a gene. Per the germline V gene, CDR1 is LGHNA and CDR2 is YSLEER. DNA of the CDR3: TGCGCCAGCAGCCAAGACTTTCCGACTAGCGGGGTTCTACAGTTCTTC. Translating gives CASSQDFPTSGVLQFF.

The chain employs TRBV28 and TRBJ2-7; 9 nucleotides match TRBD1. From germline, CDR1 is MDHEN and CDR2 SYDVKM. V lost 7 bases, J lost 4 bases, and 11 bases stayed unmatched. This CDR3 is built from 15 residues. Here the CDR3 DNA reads TGTGCCAGCACCCCAGGACAGGGGTCGATGTACGAGCAGTACTTC. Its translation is CASTPGQGSMYEQYF.

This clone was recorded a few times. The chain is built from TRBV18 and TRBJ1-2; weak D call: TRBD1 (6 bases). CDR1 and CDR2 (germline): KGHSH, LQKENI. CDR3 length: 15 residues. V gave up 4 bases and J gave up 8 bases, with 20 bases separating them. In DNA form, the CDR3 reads TGTGCCAGCTCACGGACGACAGGAGGCTATCGAGGCTACACCTTC. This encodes CASSRTTGGYRGYTF.

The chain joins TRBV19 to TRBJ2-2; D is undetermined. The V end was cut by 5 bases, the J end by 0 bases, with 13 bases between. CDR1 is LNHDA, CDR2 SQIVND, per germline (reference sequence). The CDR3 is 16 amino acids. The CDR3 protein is CASSRLADTNTGELFF. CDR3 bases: TGTGCCAGTAGTCGGTTGGCGGATACGAACACCGGGGAGCTGTTTTTT.

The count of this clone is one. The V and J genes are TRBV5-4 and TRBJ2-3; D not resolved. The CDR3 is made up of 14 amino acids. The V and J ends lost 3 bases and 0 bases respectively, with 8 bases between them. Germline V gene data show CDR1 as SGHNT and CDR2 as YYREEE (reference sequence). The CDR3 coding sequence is TGTGCCAGCAGCTCAGCGACTAGCACAGATACGCAGTATTTT. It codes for CASSSATSTDTQYF.

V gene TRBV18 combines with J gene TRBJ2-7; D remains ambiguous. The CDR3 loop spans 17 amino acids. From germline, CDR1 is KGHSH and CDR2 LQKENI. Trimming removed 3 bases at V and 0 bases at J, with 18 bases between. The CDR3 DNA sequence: TGTGCCAGCTCACCTTATAGCAGGTCCACCAGCTCCTACGAGCAGTACTTC. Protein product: CASSPYSRSTSSYEQYF.

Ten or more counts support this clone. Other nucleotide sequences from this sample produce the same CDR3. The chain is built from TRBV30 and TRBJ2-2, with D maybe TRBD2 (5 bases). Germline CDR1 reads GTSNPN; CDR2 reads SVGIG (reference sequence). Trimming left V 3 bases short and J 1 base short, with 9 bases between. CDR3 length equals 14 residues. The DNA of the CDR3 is TGTGCCTGGAGCCCCGGACTGAACACCGGGGAGCTGTTTTTT. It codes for CAWSPGLNTGELFF.

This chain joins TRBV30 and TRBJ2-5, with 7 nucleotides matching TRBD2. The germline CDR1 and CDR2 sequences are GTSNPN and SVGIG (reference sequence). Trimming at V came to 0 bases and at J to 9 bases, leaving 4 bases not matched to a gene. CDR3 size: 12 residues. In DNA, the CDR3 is TGTGCCTGGAGTGTACGACGGGAGGCCCAGTACTTC. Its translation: CAWSVRREAQYF.

The CDR3, as DNA: TGTGCCAGCACCCAGGCGAATGAGCAGTTCTTC. Its protein is CASTQANEQFF. The chain employs TRBV6-1 and TRBJ2-1; D is undetermined. Germline CDR1 reads MNHNS; CDR2 reads SASEGT. This CDR3 is 11 amino acids long. Trimming stripped 7 bases from V and 7 bases from J, with 8 bases between.

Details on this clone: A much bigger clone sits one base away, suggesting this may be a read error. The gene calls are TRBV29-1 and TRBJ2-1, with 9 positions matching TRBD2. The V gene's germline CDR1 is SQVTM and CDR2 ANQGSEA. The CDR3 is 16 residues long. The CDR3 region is CSVGGGGGSSYNERFF. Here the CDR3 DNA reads TGCAGCGTGGGCGGGGGGGGCGGTAGCTCCTACAATGAGCGGTTCTTC.

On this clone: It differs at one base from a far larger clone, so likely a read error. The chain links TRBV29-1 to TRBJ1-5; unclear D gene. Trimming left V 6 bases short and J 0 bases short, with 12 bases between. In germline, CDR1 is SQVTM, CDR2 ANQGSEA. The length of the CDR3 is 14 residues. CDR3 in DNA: TGCAGCGTAGCCACGGACGTTAGCAATCAGCCCCAGCATTTT. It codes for CSVATDVSNQPQHF.

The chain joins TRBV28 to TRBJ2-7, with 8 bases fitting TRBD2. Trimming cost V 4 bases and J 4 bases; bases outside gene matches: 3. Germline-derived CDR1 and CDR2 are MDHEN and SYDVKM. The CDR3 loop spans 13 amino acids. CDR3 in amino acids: CASSWPGGYEQYF. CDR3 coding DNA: TGTGCCAGCAGTTGGCCGGGGGGGTACGAGCAGTACTTC.

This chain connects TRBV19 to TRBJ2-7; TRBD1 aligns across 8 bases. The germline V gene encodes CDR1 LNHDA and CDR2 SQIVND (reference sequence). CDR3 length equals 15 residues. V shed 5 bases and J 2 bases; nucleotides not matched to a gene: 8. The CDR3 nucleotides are TGTGCCAGTAGTCAACCCGGACAGGGAGCCTACGAGCAGTACTTC. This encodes CASSQPGQGAYEQYF.

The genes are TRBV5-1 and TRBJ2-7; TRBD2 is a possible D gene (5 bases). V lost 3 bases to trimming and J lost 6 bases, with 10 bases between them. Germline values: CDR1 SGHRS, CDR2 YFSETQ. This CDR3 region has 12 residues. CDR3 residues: CASSSYRGEQYF. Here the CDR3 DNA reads TGCGCCAGCAGCTCTTACCGGGGCGAGCAGTACTTC.

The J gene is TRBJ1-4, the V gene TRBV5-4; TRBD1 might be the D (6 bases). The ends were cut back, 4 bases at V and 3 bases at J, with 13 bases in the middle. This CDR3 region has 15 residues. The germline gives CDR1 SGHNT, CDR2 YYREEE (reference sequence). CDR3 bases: TGTGCCAGCAGCACTGGACAGCCATCTAATGAAAAACTGTTTTTT. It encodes CASSTGQPSNEKLFF.

The CDR3 DNA follows: TGCGCCAGCAGCCAGCCGGCTAGGGGAACCGGAAACACCATATATTTT. Amino acids: CASSQPARGTGNTIYF. The chain employs TRBV4-1 and TRBJ1-3, with D possibly TRBD1 on 5 matching bases. The CDR3 is made up of 16 amino acids. Germline V CDR1 and CDR2: MGHRA, YSYEKL. The V gene lost 3 bases and the J gene lost 4 bases, with 16 bases spanning the gap.

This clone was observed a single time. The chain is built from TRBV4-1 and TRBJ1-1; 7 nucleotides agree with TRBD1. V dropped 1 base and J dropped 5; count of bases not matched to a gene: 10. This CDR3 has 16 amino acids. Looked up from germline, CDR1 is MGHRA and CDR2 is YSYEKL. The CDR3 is CASSQVGGTASTEAFF. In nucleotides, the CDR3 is TGCGCCAGCAGCCAAGTTGGGGGGACAGCCTCTACTGAAGCTTTCTTT.

CDR3 sequence (DNA): TGTGCCAGCAGCCCGAACCGGGACAGGAACACTGAAGCTTTCTTT. Translation gives CASSPNRDRNTEAFF. The V gene is TRBV11-2, the J gene TRBJ1-1, with 7 nucleotides matching TRBD1. J gave up 1 base and V 5 bases, and 7 bases lay outside the gene matches. The germline gives CDR1 SGHAT, CDR2 FQNNGV. The CDR3 sequence is 15 residues long.